These 22 T cell receptor beta chains were sequenced from one sample in a study of CD8+CD57+ T cells in acquired aplastic anemia. Genomic DNA constituted the template upon which TCR beta VDJ and CDR3 profiling was performed. TCRdb recomputed calls from the reads with MiXCR, one row per CDR3 protein. This sample has some 240,000 distinct CDR3 sequences, with 30% to 35% found just once. Sequenced input: sorted CD4+, CD8+, or CD8+CD57+ T cells (not recorded which) from PBMCs. These receptors all stem from a human donor in good health, serving as a control.

In its sample, this clonotype was seen a few times. The chain recombines TRBV13 with TRBJ1-1, with 8 positions matching TRBD1. Germline CDR1 is PRHDT and CDR2 is FYEKMQ (reference sequence). The length of the CDR3 is 15 residues. Trimming removed 5 bases from V and 3 bases from J; junction bases left unmatched: 8. The CDR3 spells CASSLYRGVDTEAFF. DNA for the CDR3: TGTGCCAGCAGCCTTTACAGGGGGGTTGACACTGAAGCTTTCTTT.

This clonotype was seen at least ten times. This chain joins TRBV24-1 and TRBJ2-1; the D is unclear. The CDR3 is 13 amino acids. V lost 7 bases to trimming and J lost 7 bases, with 13 bases between them. Germline V CDR1 and CDR2: KGHDR, SFDVKD. Here the CDR3 reads CATSDGGSNEQFF. The CDR3 coding sequence is TGTGCCACCAGCGACGGCGGATCGAATGAGCAGTTCTTC.

At least ten counts were recorded for this clonotype. The rearrangement joins TRBV19 to TRBJ2-1, with 7 bases matching TRBD1. The CDR3 sequence is 12 residues long. Germline assignment: CDR1 LNHDA and CDR2 SQIVND (reference sequence). J lost 9 bases, V lost 7 bases, and 6 bases had no gene match. CDR3 amino acids: CASTERQGEQFF. The CDR3 nucleotides are TGTGCCAGTACCGAACGACAGGGTGAGCAGTTCTTC.

The chain recombines TRBV5-1 with TRBJ2-3; 9 bases fit TRBD2. V shed 4 bases, J shed 6 bases, and the junction held 9 bases outside the gene matches. The germline V gene has CDR1 SGHRS and CDR2 YFSETQ. The CDR3 runs to 15 residues. This CDR3 reads CASSPAGLASDTQYF. The CDR3 coding sequence is TGCGCCAGCAGCCCAGCGGGACTAGCATCTGATACGCAGTATTTT.

The chain combines TRBV12-3 or TRBV12-4 with TRBJ2-2; 8 positions match TRBD1. Germline trimming cut 6 bases from V and 4 bases from J; bases unmatched to any gene: 7. The CDR3 loop spans 15 amino acids. CDR3 nucleotide sequence: TGTGCCAGCAGCCCAGGGGGCGCGTTCACCGGGGAGCTGTTTTTT. Translated, it gives CASSPGGAFTGELFF.

This clonotype has only one observation. The gene calls are TRBV4-2 and TRBJ2-5; 10 nucleotides agree with TRBD2. The ends lost 2 bases at V and 5 bases at J; junction bases unmatched: 8. The CDR3 length is 16 residues. Germline V gives CDR1 LGHNA, CDR2 YNFKEQ. The CDR3 nucleotides are TGTGCCAGCAGCCAAAAAAAGCGGGGGGGCGGTGAGACCCAGTACTTC. Translated, it gives CASSQKKRGGGETQYF.

This clonotype has just a few counts. One end of the junction does not line up with germline, which may come from a read error. This rearrangement joins TRBV12-3 or TRBV12-4 to TRBJ2-1; the D is unclear. The length of the CDR3 is 16 residues. In DNA, the CDR3 is TGTGCCAGCAGTTTCGGGTCGAGTCAGGTCTACAGTGAGCAGTTCTTC. Amino acid sequence: CASSFGSSQVYSEQFF.

The chain carries TRBV6-4 and TRBJ1-5; the D gene is possibly TRBD1 (5 bases). Germline loops: CDR1 MRHNA, CDR2 SNTAGT. The length of the CDR3 is 17 residues. V gave up 3 bases and J gave up 5 bases, with 20 bases separating them. The CDR3 DNA sequence: TGTGCCAGCAGTGATTCGGGGGGTCGGGGCTACTATCAGCCCCAGCATTTT. This gives the protein CASSDSGGRGYYQPQHF.

This clonotype was detected ten times or more. The chain joins TRBV2 to TRBJ2-7; 9 positions agree with TRBD2. V gave up 6 bases and J gave up 2 bases; unmatched junction bases: 8. Germline V gene data show CDR1 as SNHLY and CDR2 as FYNNEI. This CDR3 is 15 amino acids long. CDR3: CASSRFSGGTYEQYF. The CDR3 region has the DNA TGTGCCAGCAGCCGCTTTAGCGGGGGAACCTACGAGCAGTACTTC.

In this sample, this clonotype turned up many times. V gene TRBV19 combines with J gene TRBJ1-4; 10 nucleotides align to TRBD1. CDR3 length: 16 residues. Germline CDR1 and CDR2: LNHDA and SQIVND (reference sequence). V shed 8 bases and J 7 bases; nucleotides not matched to a gene: 13. The CDR3 DNA is TGTGCCAGTGGAGTTACCGGGACAGGGGTCGGTGAAAAACTGTTTTTT. As protein: CASGVTGTGVGEKLFF.

A few counts support this clonotype. The chain is built from TRBV25-1 and TRBJ1-6; 8 bases map to TRBD1. The V gene's germline CDR1 is MGHDK and CDR2 SYGVNS. V was clipped by 1 base and J by 10 bases; unmatched bases: 9. The CDR3 spans 16 residues. The CDR3 DNA sequence: TGTGCCAGCAGTGAATGGGGGACAGGCGTACTGTCACCCCTCCACTTT. Protein sequence: CASSEWGTGVLSPLHF.

This clonotype was seen more than once but under ten times. The V gene is TRBV3-1, the J gene TRBJ2-5, with D possibly being TRBD2 (6 bases). The V gene's germline CDR1 is LGHDT and CDR2 YNNKEL (reference sequence). The CDR3 spans 13 residues. Trimming stripped 3 bases from V and 4 bases from J, with 9 bases between. The CDR3 reads CASSHPGLETQYF. The CDR3 DNA follows: TGTGCCAGCAGCCACCCGGGACTAGAGACCCAGTACTTC.

This clonotype was seen more than once but under ten times. CDR3 nucleotide sequence: TGCAGCGTTGGCTCGGGATCGGACAAGATCTATGGCTACACCTTC. Its protein is CSVGSGSDKIYGYTF. The V and J genes are TRBV29-1 and TRBJ1-2; D perhaps matches TRBD1 (5 bases). CDR3 length: 15 amino acids. Germline CDR1 and CDR2: SQVTM and ANQGSEA. The V gene lost 4 bases and the J gene lost 4 bases, with 19 bases spanning the gap.

V gene TRBV30 combines with J gene TRBJ2-7; possibly TRBD2 for D (5 bases). The CDR3 covers 13 residues. V was cut by 0 bases and J by 7 bases, with 13 bases left in between. Germline CDR1 is GTSNPN and CDR2 is SVGIG (reference sequence). CDR3 in amino acids: CAWSVYSAGEQYF. As DNA, the CDR3 is TGTGCCTGGAGTGTATATTCCGCGGGTGAGCAGTACTTC.

This clonotype was recorded many times. This chain joins TRBV20-1 and TRBJ2-6, with D perhaps matching TRBD1 (6 bases). The V gene lost 3 bases and the J gene lost 0 bases, with 9 bases spanning the gap. Germline CDR1 reads DFQATT; CDR2 reads SNEGSKA (reference sequence). This CDR3 is 15 amino acids long. This CDR3 reads CSARGAGSGANVLTF. Here the CDR3 DNA reads TGCAGTGCTAGGGGGGCCGGCTCTGGGGCCAACGTCCTGACTTTC.

This clonotype has at least ten counts. The chain joins TRBV2 to TRBJ2-7, with D perhaps matching TRBD1 (5 bases). The V and J ends lost 4 bases and 4 bases respectively, with 8 bases between them. This CDR3 comprises 12 residues. Germline V lookup: CDR1 SNHLY, CDR2 FYNNEI. Here the CDR3 reads CASSGTGYEQYF. The CDR3 nucleotides are TGTGCCAGCAGTGGAACAGGATACGAGCAGTACTTC.

The CDR3 nucleotides are TGTGCCACCAGGAGGGGGGCCGGAGAGACCCAGTACTTC. Translating gives CATRRGAGETQYF. The rearrangement joins TRBV24-1 to TRBJ2-5, with D possibly being TRBD1 or TRBD2 (6 bases each). The CDR3 has 13 residues. Trimming left V 7 bases short and J 4 bases short, with 12 bases between. The germline gives CDR1 KGHDR, CDR2 SFDVKD.

Many counts were recorded for this clonotype. The chain joins TRBV9 to TRBJ2-7, with 8 positions matching TRBD2. The V gene's germline CDR1 is SGDLS and CDR2 YYNGEE. V shed 4 bases and J 4 bases; nucleotides not matched to a gene: 4. The CDR3 loop spans 13 amino acids. CDR3 sequence reads: CASSPSGGYEQYF. The CDR3, as DNA: TGTGCCAGCAGCCCCAGCGGGGGTTACGAGCAGTACTTC.

This clonotype was recorded many times. V is TRBV7-2 and J is TRBJ1-5; 7 nucleotides align to TRBD1. The germline gives CDR1 SGHTA, CDR2 FQGNSA. V lost 1 base, J lost 7 bases, and 10 bases stayed unmatched. This CDR3 is built from 16 residues. In DNA, the CDR3 is TGTGCCAGCAGCTTAGGTGGGACAGTAGTCCCCCAGCCCCAGCATTTT. It yields the protein CASSLGGTVVPQPQHF.

V is TRBV2 and J is TRBJ2-2; 7 nucleotides agree with TRBD1. This CDR3 contains 13 residues. Trimming removed 3 bases from V and 7 bases from J; junction bases left unmatched: 2. The V gene's germline CDR1 is SNHLY and CDR2 FYNNEI. CDR3 sequence (DNA): TGTGCCAGCAGTGAGACAGGGAGCGGGGAGCTGTTTTTT. This codes for CASSETGSGELFF.

The chain employs TRBV5-1 and TRBJ2-5; D is uncertain. V dropped 4 bases and J dropped 4 bases, with 8 bases sitting between them. Germline values: CDR1 SGHRS, CDR2 YFSETQ. The CDR3 totals 12 residues. CDR3 DNA sequence: TGCGCCAGCAGCGAGTACCGAGAGACCCAGTACTTC. As protein: CASSEYRETQYF.

The rearrangement joins TRBV18 to TRBJ2-2; the D is unclear. The germline gives CDR1 KGHSH, CDR2 LQKENI. The CDR3 contains 13 residues. V was clipped by 1 base and J by 4 bases, with 4 bases between them. The CDR3 nucleotides read TGTGCCAGCTCACCACTAAGCACCGGGGAGCTGTTTTTT. As protein: CASSPLSTGELFF.